What follows are 19 T cell receptor beta chains derived from one specimen sequenced in a study of T cell responses to AZD1222 COVID-19 vaccine (dated by TCRdb to 2020 to 2023). Read against the paper, the sample's time point label means: baseline before first vaccination. The library was produced with the immunoSEQ multiplex PCR assay. TCRdb's version of the immuneACCESS table is confined to in-frame rearrangements and falls short of the full clone set. An unresolved V gene accounts for under half of the shortfall where checked; the remainder is of unknown origin. This sample holds about 53,000 clones; around 85% were observed only once. The leading ten clones occupy approximately 30% of the sample. The material sequenced was peripheral blood, taken on day 0 of AZD1222 vaccination. The origin of the receptors is an adult in good health.

This chain joins TRBV19 and TRBJ1-5; D is uncertain. Per the germline V gene, CDR1 is LNHDA and CDR2 is SQIVND (reference sequence). Trimming stripped 5 bases from V and 2 bases from J, with 7 bases between. CDR3 length: 13 amino acids. The CDR3 here is CASSGTGNQPQHF. The CDR3 coding sequence is TGTGCCAGTAGTGGTACCGGCAATCAGCCCCAGCATTTT.

This chain joins TRBV9 and TRBJ2-1; TRBD1 might be the D (5 bases). Germline-derived CDR1 and CDR2 are SGDLS and YYNGEE. The length of the CDR3 is 13 residues. V lost 0 bases and J 7 bases, leaving 8 bases between the germline ends. The CDR3 region is CASSVGQLNEQFF. The CDR3 DNA follows: TGTGCCAGCAGCGTAGGACAGCTTAATGAGCAGTTCTTC.

This clone was seen only a few times. The chain couples TRBV4-1 to TRBJ1-6; TRBD1 agrees at 9 bases. CDR3 size: 16 residues. The V gene end was trimmed by 2 bases and the J gene end by 9 bases; junction bases not matched to a gene: 8. Germline assignment: CDR1 MGHRA and CDR2 YSYEKL. The CDR3 loop reads CASSQWDRVTSSPLHF. In DNA, the CDR3 is TGCGCCAGCAGCCAATGGGACAGGGTTACAAGTTCACCCCTCCACTTT.

The V call is TRBV10-1, the J call TRBJ1-2; 9 positions agree with TRBD1. CDR1 is WNHNN and CDR2 is SYGVQD in the germline V gene (reference sequence). V gave up 4 bases and J gave up 4 bases; unmatched junction bases: 4. The CDR3 covers 14 residues. The CDR3 loop is CASSAGQGVYGYTF. CDR3 DNA: TGCGCCAGCAGTGCGGGACAGGGAGTCTATGGCTACACCTTC.

The rearrangement links TRBV5-5 to TRBJ2-2, with 13 bases aligning to TRBD2. V lost 7 bases and J lost 4; bases outside the gene matches: 10. Germline CDR1 is SGHKS and CDR2 is YYEKEE (reference sequence). The CDR3 is made up of 17 amino acids. The CDR3 DNA reads as TGTGCCAGCCTGACCTCTGGACTAGCGGGAGTCACCGGGGAGCTGTTTTTT. This gives the protein CASLTSGLAGVTGELFF.

The chain has TRBV10-2 and TRBJ2-3, with 8 bases aligning to TRBD2. Trimming removed 8 bases from V and 0 bases from J; junction bases left unmatched: 7. The CDR3 has 15 residues. Germline V gene lookup returns CDR1 WSHSY and CDR2 SAAADI. The CDR3 sequence is CASSGLDTSTDTQYF. CDR3 DNA: TGCGCCAGCTCGGGACTAGACACCAGCACAGATACGCAGTATTTT.

The rearrangement links TRBV3-1 (or the pseudogene TRBV3-2) to TRBJ2-3; 11 bases align to TRBD2. The CDR3 is made up of 16 amino acids. CDR1 LGHDT and CDR2 YNNKEL come from the germline V gene (reference sequence). The V and J ends lost 4 bases and 9 bases, in that order; junction bases with no gene match: 12. CDR3 amino acids: CASSPSQLAGERTQYF. In nucleotides, the CDR3 is TGTGCCAGCAGCCCCTCCCAACTAGCGGGAGAGCGAACGCAGTATTTT.

This chain joins TRBV27 and TRBJ2-2; 12 positions agree with TRBD2. CDR1 and CDR2 from the germline V gene are MNHEY and SMNVEV (reference sequence). V shed 2 bases and J 5 bases; nucleotides not matched to a gene: 6. The CDR3 totals 17 residues. CDR3 coding DNA: TGTGCCAGCAGTTTAGGCCTAGCGGGAGGGCCGACCGGGGAGCTGTTTTTT. Its protein product is CASSLGLAGGPTGELFF.

J is TRBJ2-7 and V is TRBV18, with a possible D match to TRBD1 (6 bases). The CDR3 is made up of 15 amino acids. Germline CDR1 KGHSH, CDR2 LQKENI. Trimming removed 3 bases from V and 2 bases from J, with 14 bases in between. CDR3 sequence (DNA): TGTGCCAGCTCACCCTCGGGACAAAGAGCCTACGAGCAGTACTTC. Translated, it gives CASSPSGQRAYEQYF.

This clone was recorded only once. The chain is built from TRBV7-8 and TRBJ2-1; tentative D call: TRBD2 (5 bases). V was clipped by 3 bases and J by 3 bases, with 12 bases between them. Per germline, CDR1 SGHVS and CDR2 FQNEAQ. CDR3 size: 15 residues. The CDR3 loop reads CASSLRETSYNEQFF. In DNA, the CDR3 is TGTGCCAGCAGCTTGAGGGAGACGAGCTACAATGAGCAGTTCTTC.

The V call is TRBV11-1, the J call TRBJ2-7; maybe TRBD2 (6 bases). Trimming cost V 1 base and J 2 bases, with 9 bases left between them. This CDR3 is built from 14 residues. Germline lookup yields CDR1 SGHAT and CDR2 FQDESV (reference sequence). The CDR3 spells CASSLELAAYEQYF. For the CDR3, the DNA is TGTGCCAGCAGCTTAGAACTAGCAGCCTACGAGCAGTACTTC.

Only one count was recorded for this clone. The chain couples TRBV3-1 (or the pseudogene TRBV3-2) to TRBJ1-2, with 8 nucleotides matching TRBD1. Trimming removed 4 bases from V and 6 bases from J; junction bases left unmatched: 4. This CDR3 is built from 13 residues. The V gene's germline CDR1 is LGHDT and CDR2 YNNKEL (reference sequence). DNA of the CDR3: TGTGCCAGCAGCCTGACAGGGGAACATGGCTACACCTTC. It yields the protein CASSLTGEHGYTF.

V and J are TRBV27 and TRBJ2-5, with D possibly called TRBD1 or TRBD2 (6 bases each). The CDR3 is 13 amino acids. Trimming left V 6 bases short and J 2 bases short, with 10 bases between. Germline V gene data show CDR1 as MNHEY and CDR2 as SMNVEV (reference sequence). The CDR3 protein is CASSRGTQETQYF. Here the CDR3 DNA reads TGTGCCAGCAGCCGCGGGACACAAGAGACCCAGTACTTC.

This clone was detected once. The chain employs TRBV14 and TRBJ2-1, with TRBD2 matching over 8 bases. The length of the CDR3 is 15 residues. The J segment lost 4 bases and the V segment lost 2 bases, leaving 4 bases of the junction unmatched. CDR1 and CDR2 (germline): SGHDN, FVKESK. The CDR3 loop reads CASSQSGGEYNEQFF. The CDR3 coding sequence is TGTGCCAGCAGCCAAAGCGGGGGAGAGTACAATGAGCAGTTCTTC.

This clone was counted once. The V gene is TRBV7-8, the J gene TRBJ2-6; 9 bases align to TRBD2. This CDR3 is 18 amino acids long. Germline assignment: CDR1 SGHVS and CDR2 FQNEAQ. Germline trimming cut 3 bases from V and 0 bases from J; bases unmatched to any gene: 6. CDR3 sequence: CASSFGGGRASGANVLTF. CDR3 bases: TGTGCCAGCAGCTTCGGGGGCGGGAGGGCCTCTGGGGCCAACGTCCTGACTTTC. Full variable domain (rest looked up from reference TRBV7-8 and TRBJ2-6): GAGVSQSPRYKVAKRGQDVALRCDPISGHVSLFWYQQALGQGPEFLTYFQNEAQLDKSGLPSDRFFAERPEGSVSTLKIQRTQQEDSAVYLCASSFGGGRASGANVLTFGAGSRLTVL.

The chain couples TRBV29-1 to TRBJ2-5; 7 bases fit TRBD1. Trimming took 5 bases from V and 3 from J; bases not matched to a gene: 6. The CDR3 is 13 residues long. Per germline, CDR1 SQVTM and CDR2 ANQGSEA. The DNA for the CDR3 is TGCAGCGTTCTGGACAGGCATAAAGAGACCCAGTACTTC. It is translated as CSVLDRHKETQYF.

V gene TRBV7-8 combines with J gene TRBJ1-1, with a tentative D call TRBD1 (5 bases). Trimming pared 2 bases from V and 3 bases from J, leaving 10 bases between. The germline gives CDR1 SGHVS, CDR2 FQNEAQ. CDR3 size: 14 residues. The CDR3 reads CASSLRREYTEAFF. As DNA, the CDR3 is TGTGCCAGCAGCTTACGCAGGGAGTACACTGAAGCTTTCTTT. Full variable domain (remainder filled in from reference TRBV7-8 and TRBJ1-1): GAGVSQSPRYKVAKRGQDVALRCDPISGHVSLFWYQQALGQGPEFLTYFQNEAQLDKSGLPSDRFFAERPEGSVSTLKIQRTQQEDSAVYLCASSLRREYTEAFFGQGTRLTVV.

CDR3 sequence: CASSLSGNEQFF. The CDR3 DNA reads TGTGCCAGCAGCTTGTCCGGTAATGAGCAGTTCTTC. The chain has TRBV5-4 and TRBJ2-1, with no clear D. The CDR3 totals 12 residues. V was trimmed by 1 base and J by 7 bases, leaving 6 bases between them. CDR1 SGHNT and CDR2 YYREEE come from the germline V gene (reference sequence).

J is TRBJ1-4 and V is TRBV25-1; 9 bases align to TRBD1. V shed 4 bases, J shed 4 bases, and the junction held 7 bases outside the gene matches. CDR1 is MGHDK and CDR2 is SYGVNS in the germline V gene. The CDR3 spans 16 residues. The CDR3 loop is CASSAAGTGLNEKLFF. In DNA, the CDR3 is TGTGCCAGCAGTGCCGCCGGGACAGGGCTTAATGAAAAACTGTTTTTT.